A selection of T cell receptor beta chains follows, all from one sample in a study of blood T cell repertoires in COVID-19. Repertoires were generated with immunoSEQ multiplex PCR, while TCRdb's copy carries only in-frame clones and drops some. The sample carries about 240,000 clones, about 85% recorded once. What was sequenced was peripheral blood. The origin of the receptors is a man aged 60 to 69 who had recovered from COVID-19. The CDR3 runs from the conserved cysteine through the conserved F or W.

>TRBV5-1|TRBJ2-1
CASSLGGGAINEQFF
>TRBV9|TRBJ2-6
CASLQGAVLAGANVLTF
>TRBV13|TRBJ2-5
CASSFLTSAQETQYF
>TRBV19|TRBJ1-4
CASSMEGPFLTTNEKLFF
>TRBV13|TRBJ2-7
CASSPKTGYEQYF
>TRBV7-6|TRBJ2-6
CASSGGTGANVLTF
>TRBV7-9|TRBJ1-1
CASSLRQGGNTEAFF
>TRBV24-1|TRBJ2-2
CATNKGAGGELFF
>TRBV27|TRBJ1-5
CASSSHQSNQPQHF
>TRBV19|TRBJ1-2
CASRSGQGEGYGYTF
>TRBV5-4|TRBJ1-1
CASSLAFGTGIRTEAFF
>TRBV4-1|TRBJ1-2
CASSQGIITGDGYTF
>TRBV29-1|TRBJ2-3
CSVTRGTDTQYF